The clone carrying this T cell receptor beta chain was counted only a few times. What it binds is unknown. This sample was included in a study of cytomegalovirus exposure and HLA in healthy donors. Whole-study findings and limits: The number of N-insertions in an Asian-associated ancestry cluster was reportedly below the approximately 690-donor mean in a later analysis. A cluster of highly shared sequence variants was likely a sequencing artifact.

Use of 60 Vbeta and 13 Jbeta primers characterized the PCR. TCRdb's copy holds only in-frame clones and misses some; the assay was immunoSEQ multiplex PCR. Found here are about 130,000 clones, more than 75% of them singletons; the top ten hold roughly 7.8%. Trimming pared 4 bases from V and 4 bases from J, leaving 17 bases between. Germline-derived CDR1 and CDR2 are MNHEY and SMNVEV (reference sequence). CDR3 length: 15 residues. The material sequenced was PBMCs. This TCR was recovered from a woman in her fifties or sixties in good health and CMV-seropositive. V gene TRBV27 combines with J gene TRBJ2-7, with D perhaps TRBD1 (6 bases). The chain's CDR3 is CASSWTEVSFYEQYF. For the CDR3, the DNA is TGTGCCAGCAGTTGGACAGAAGTGTCGTTTTACGAGCAGTACTTC.